Detailed here is one T cell receptor (beta chain). This specimen comes from a study of blood T cell repertoires in COVID-19. About the research overall: Samples of COVID-19 (acute and convalescent) were obtained from the United States, Italy and Spain.

Per germline, CDR1 SEHNR and CDR2 FQNEAQ (reference sequence). Trimming removed 0 bases from V and 0 bases from J, with 12 bases in between. The CDR3 is made up of 18 amino acids. Profiling relied on immunoSEQ multiplex PCR, and the TCRdb table lists in-frame clones only, not all of them. The sample yields approximately 390,000 clones, roughly 86% seen once. The chain has TRBV7-9 and TRBJ2-6; D may be TRBD1 (7 bases). The material sequenced was PBMCs or T cells enriched from blood (not recorded which). This clonotype was sampled from a middle-aged woman with acute COVID-19. As DNA, the CDR3 is TGTGCCAGCAGCTTAGCGGCGGGACAGCCCTCTGGGGCCAACGTCCTGACTTTC. It specifies CASSLAAGQPSGANVLTF.